This T cell receptor (beta chain) was documented in a study of vaccination and CD4 T cells after COVID-19. Study-level information: Stimulation of the cells used overlapping spike peptide pools from SARS-CoV-2 and from the common cold coronaviruses HCoV-NL63, HCoV-OC43 and HCoV-229E. General study findings and limits: It was observed that, in convalescent patients, a median approximately 86% of reactive clones arose only post-vaccination. Spike mono-reactivity was found in 304 of 307 vaccine-specific clones from convalescent patients.

Stated treatment: roughly 11-day PBMC culture with coronavirus spike peptide pools or control peptides (ViraFEST assay). Researchers collected the unexposed donor's CD4+ T cells before the COVID-19 pandemic (2011-2018). A negative selection step was used to isolate CD4+ T cells once culture had run for around 11 days. Trimming took off 0 bases at V and 8 bases at J, with 7 bases between the two ends. CDR3 length: 11 amino acids. Germline-derived CDR1 and CDR2 are DFQATT and SNEGSKA (reference sequence). An Oncomine TCR Beta short-read assay was used to sequence the DNA from cultured CD4+ T cells. TCRdb processed the PCR reads anew with MiXCR; each CDR3 protein has one entry. Here the sample spans some 10,000 distinct CDR3 sequences, 48% being singletons. About this clonotype itself: Its antigen is not known.

The specimen sequenced was CD4+ T cells from blood, cultured in vitro. The sequence came from a human donor in good health. The chain employs TRBV20-1 and TRBJ1-2; D unresolved. The CDR3, as DNA: TGCAGTGCTAGAGATCTCTTGGGCTACACCTTC. Translated, it gives CSARDLLGYTF.